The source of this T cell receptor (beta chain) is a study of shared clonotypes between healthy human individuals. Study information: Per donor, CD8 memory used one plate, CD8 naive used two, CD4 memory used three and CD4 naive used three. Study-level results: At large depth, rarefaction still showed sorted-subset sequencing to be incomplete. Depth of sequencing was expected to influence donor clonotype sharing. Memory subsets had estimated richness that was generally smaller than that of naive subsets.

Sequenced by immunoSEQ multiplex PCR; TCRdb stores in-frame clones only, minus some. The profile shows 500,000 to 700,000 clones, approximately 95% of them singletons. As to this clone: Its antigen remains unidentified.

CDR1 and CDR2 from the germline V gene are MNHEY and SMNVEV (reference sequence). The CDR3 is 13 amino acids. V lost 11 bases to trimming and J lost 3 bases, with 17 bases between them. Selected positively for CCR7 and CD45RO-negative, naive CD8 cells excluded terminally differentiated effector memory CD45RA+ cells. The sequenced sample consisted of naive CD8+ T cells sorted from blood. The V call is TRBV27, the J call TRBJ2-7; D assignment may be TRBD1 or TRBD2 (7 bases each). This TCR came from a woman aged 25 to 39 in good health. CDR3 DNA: TGTGCCGTCTCTCCAGGGGGGGGCTACGAGCAGTACTTC. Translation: CAVSPGGGYEQYF.